The 22 T cell receptor beta chains below were found in one sample sequenced in a study of Ad26.COV2.S vaccination and SARS-CoV-2 variants. Stated treatment: some 20 received Ad26.COV2.S at low or high dose, single or two shots; 5 received placebo; per-sample allocation not given. The investigators took samples on day 63 after the first vaccine or placebo injection. The protocol was immunoSEQ multiplex PCR, while the TCRdb copy is restricted to in-frame clones and leaves out a portion. The table records more than 400,000 clones, roughly 91% of them present only once. Source: peripheral blood, taken in a trial of Ad26.COV2.S vaccine versus placebo. The receptor source for this set is a person between 18 and 65 years old who received the Ad26.COV2.S COVID-19 vaccine or a placebo.

This sequence joins TRBV7-9 and TRBJ1-2; D possibly corresponds to TRBD1 (6 bases). Germline V gives CDR1 SEHNR, CDR2 FQNEAQ (reference sequence). V gave up 5 bases and J gave up 8 bases, with 18 bases separating them. CDR3 size: 14 residues. The CDR3 coding sequence is TGTGCCAGCAGCAAAGGAAGTGGGGGGCAGGGCTACACCTTC. The encoded protein is CASSKGSGGQGYTF.

The chain couples TRBV7-3 to TRBJ2-3; 8 bases are shared with TRBD1. The CDR3 spans 15 residues. The V segment lost 5 bases and the J segment 0 bases; nucleotides outside the gene matches: 4. The germline V gene has CDR1 SGHTA and CDR2 FQGTGA. DNA of the CDR3: TGTGCCAGCAGCCGACAGGGGAAAAGCACAGATACGCAGTATTTT. It is translated as CASSRQGKSTDTQYF.

The gene calls are TRBV3-1 (or the pseudogene TRBV3-2) and TRBJ2-7; D may match TRBD1 or TRBD2 (5 bases each). The V end lost 1 base, the J end lost 6 bases, and 10 bases lay between the germline ends. The length of the CDR3 is 13 residues. Germline V lookup: CDR1 LGHDT, CDR2 YNNKEL (reference sequence). The CDR3 reads CASSQGDGIEQYF. The CDR3 DNA is TGTGCCAGCAGCCAAGGGGACGGGATCGAGCAGTACTTC.

The V gene is TRBV29-1, the J gene TRBJ1-1; D remains ambiguous. Looked up from germline, CDR1 is SQVTM and CDR2 is ANQGSEA. The V end lost 4 bases, the J end lost 4 bases, and 7 bases lay between the germline ends. The CDR3 covers 11 residues. The CDR3 is CSVVWGTEAFF. The CDR3 coding sequence is TGCAGCGTTGTGTGGGGCACTGAAGCTTTCTTT.

This clone is a singleton in its sample. The V call is TRBV5-6, the J call TRBJ1-2, with 12 bases aligning to TRBD1. V shed 4 bases and J 6 bases; nucleotides not matched to a gene: 13. There are 17 residues in the CDR3. The germline CDR1 and CDR2 sequences are SGHDT and YYEEEE. CDR3 nucleotides: TGTGCCAGCAGCCTACGTGGGACAGGGGGCGCGCGTCATGGCTACACCTTC. As protein: CASSLRGTGGARHGYTF.

In this sample, this clone turned up once. The chain employs TRBV5-1 and TRBJ2-2, with 11 bases fitting TRBD2. There are 16 residues in the CDR3. Trimming at V came to 3 bases and at J to 1 base, leaving 2 bases not matched to a gene. The germline V gene has CDR1 SGHRS and CDR2 YFSETQ. This chain's CDR3 is CASSYGLAGNTGELFF. The CDR3 nucleotides are TGCGCCAGCAGCTACGGACTAGCGGGGAACACCGGGGAGCTGTTTTTT.

The chain recombines TRBV28 with TRBJ2-6; 8 bases fit TRBD2. Germline V lookup: CDR1 MDHEN, CDR2 SYDVKM. This CDR3 has 17 residues. Germline trimming cut 10 bases from V and 2 bases from J; bases unmatched to any gene: 13. CDR3 bases: TGTGCCACCGAGGGTAGGCGGGGACTAGCTGGGGCCAACGTCCTGACTTTC. The encoded protein is CATEGRRGLAGANVLTF.

The chain recombines TRBV21-1 with TRBJ2-2; the DNA was not compared with TRBD1, the D call given in the table. TRBV21-1 constitutes a pseudogene. The CDR3 loop spans 14 amino acids. The CDR3 region is CAREQGMEAGELFF. In nucleotides, the CDR3 is TGTGCCAGGGAACAGGGTATGGAGGCCGGGGAGCTGTTTTTT.

The rearrangement joins TRBV2 to TRBJ1-5; D is unclear. Germline CDR1 and CDR2: SNHLY and FYNNEI. V was clipped by 3 bases and J by 3 bases, with 9 bases between them. The CDR3 sequence is 14 residues long. The chain's CDR3 is CASSEGGANQPQHF. The CDR3, as DNA: TGTGCCAGCAGTGAGGGAGGAGCCAATCAGCCCCAGCATTTT.

This clone was seen a single time. The chain employs TRBV7-9 and TRBJ2-2; no firm D call. V lost 6 bases to trimming and J lost 6 bases, with 17 bases between them. Germline CDR1 and CDR2: SEHNR and FQNEAQ (reference sequence). This CDR3 region has 15 residues. The CDR3 is CASRGPRSFPGELFF. The CDR3 bases are TGTGCCAGCAGAGGGCCGCGGAGTTTCCCCGGGGAGCTGTTTTTT.

CDR3 sequence reads: CASSPGAETQYF. The CDR3 DNA is TGTGCCAGCTCACCAGGGGCGGAGACCCAGTACTTC. The chain couples TRBV18 to TRBJ2-5; D is perhaps TRBD1 (5 bases). The length of the CDR3 is 12 residues. Germline V gives CDR1 KGHSH, CDR2 LQKENI. Trimming cost V 2 bases and J 5 bases, with 6 bases left between them.

The chain has TRBV28 and TRBJ1-5; a possible D gene is TRBD1 (5 bases). V lost 3 bases to trimming and J lost 7 bases, with 13 bases between them. Per the germline V gene, CDR1 is MDHEN and CDR2 is SYDVKM. The CDR3 totals 14 residues. Written as DNA, the CDR3 is TGTGCCAGCAGTTTGGTCGGGGGAGAACAGCCCCAGCATTTT. Translated: CASSLVGGEQPQHF.

The rearrangement uses TRBV6-5 and TRBJ1-2; weak D call: TRBD1 (5 bases). Per the germline V gene, CDR1 is MNHEY and CDR2 is SVGAGI. With 6 bases removed from V and 8 bases from J, the gap between germline ends came to 13 bases. The CDR3 runs to 12 residues. DNA of the CDR3: TGTGCCAGCAGGGGGCTGTCGGGAGGCTACACCTTC. Translating gives CASRGLSGGYTF.

The chain employs TRBV11-2 and TRBJ1-2; a possible D gene is TRBD1 (5 bases). This CDR3 is 14 amino acids long. Trimming took off 0 bases at V and 5 bases at J, with 10 bases between the two ends. From germline, CDR1 is SGHAT and CDR2 FQNNGV. CDR3 sequence reads: CASSLDSGPYGYTF. The DNA for the CDR3 is TGTGCCAGCAGCTTAGACTCGGGGCCATATGGCTACACCTTC.

This sequence joins TRBV6-4 and TRBJ1-3; D gene unclear. The CDR3 sequence is 13 residues long. Between the trimmed V and J ends, which lost 3 bases and 4 bases, there was a span of 7 bases. CDR1 MRHNA and CDR2 SNTAGT come from the germline V gene. The DNA for the CDR3 is TGTGCCAGCAGTGAGGTTGGCGGAAACACCATATATTTT. Its protein product is CASSEVGGNTIYF.

The V gene is TRBV10-3, the J gene TRBJ1-5; 7 bases map to TRBD1. Per the germline V gene, CDR1 is ENHRY and CDR2 is SYGVKD. The length of the CDR3 is 14 residues. The V gene end was trimmed by 6 bases and the J gene end by 1 base; junction bases not matched to a gene: 3. CDR3 in DNA: TGTGCCATCAGAAGACAGGGCAGCAATCAGCCCCAGCATTTT. Translation: CAIRRQGSNQPQHF.

V gene TRBV7-3 combines with J gene TRBJ2-7, with D hard to call. Trimming took 5 bases from V and 4 from J, leaving 21 bases between them. The CDR3 extends over 16 amino acids. The germline gives CDR1 SGHTA, CDR2 FQGTGA. CDR3 coding DNA: TGTGCCAGCAGCCGACGTTTTAAGGCGCCCCTTTACGAGCAGTACTTC. Translation gives CASSRRFKAPLYEQYF.

The V call is TRBV5-6, the J call TRBJ2-4; 8 bases line up with TRBD1. CDR3 length: 14 residues. The germline V gene has CDR1 SGHDT and CDR2 YYEEEE. After removal of 4 bases from V and 4 bases from J, the junction contained 4 bases not matched to a gene. This chain's CDR3 is CASSPRQGKNIQYF. The CDR3 coding sequence is TGTGCCAGCAGCCCTAGACAGGGGAAAAACATTCAGTACTTC.

The chain has TRBV3-1 (or the pseudogene TRBV3-2) and TRBJ1-2; tentative D call: TRBD1 (5 bases). Germline values: CDR1 LGHDT, CDR2 YNNKEL (reference sequence). V dropped 1 base and J dropped 4 bases, with 10 bases sitting between them. CDR3 length: 14 residues. Here the CDR3 DNA reads TGTGCCAGCAGCCAAGGGCCCGGGACCTATGGCTACACCTTC. It specifies CASSQGPGTYGYTF.

Comment on this clone: The sample contains more than one DNA sequence encoding this CDR3. The rearrangement links TRBV20-1 to TRBJ2-1; no firm D call. With 3 bases removed from V and 7 bases from J, the gap between germline ends came to 7 bases. This CDR3 spans 11 amino acids. Germline V lookup: CDR1 DFQATT, CDR2 SNEGSKA (reference sequence). The CDR3 is CSARVVNEQFF. In DNA form, the CDR3 reads TGCAGTGCTAGGGTTGTGAATGAGCAGTTCTTC.

This chain joins TRBV7-2 and TRBJ1-1; D ambiguous. V was cut by 2 bases and J by 1 base, with 20 bases left in between. This CDR3 comprises 18 residues. Germline loops: CDR1 SGHTA, CDR2 FQGNSA. The CDR3: CASSLSPSTEIKNTEAFF. Here the CDR3 DNA reads TGTGCCAGCAGCTTAAGCCCCTCTACTGAGATCAAGAACACTGAAGCTTTCTTT.

The rearrangement joins TRBV5-1 to TRBJ2-2, with 8 bases matching TRBD2. There are 16 residues in the CDR3. Trimming removed 0 bases from V and 4 bases from J; junction bases left unmatched: 5. Germline CDR1 and CDR2: SGHRS and YFSETQ. CDR3 protein: CASSLEAAGVTGELFF. Written as DNA, the CDR3 is TGCGCCAGCAGCTTGGAAGCAGCGGGAGTCACCGGGGAGCTGTTTTTT. The whole variable domain, remainder taken from reference TRBV5-1 and TRBJ2-2, is KAGVTQTPRYLIKTRGQQVTLSCSPISGHRSVSWYQQTPGQGLQFLFEYFSETQRNKGNFPGRFSGRQFSNSRSEMNVSTLELGDSALYLCASSLEAAGVTGELFFGEGSRLTVL.